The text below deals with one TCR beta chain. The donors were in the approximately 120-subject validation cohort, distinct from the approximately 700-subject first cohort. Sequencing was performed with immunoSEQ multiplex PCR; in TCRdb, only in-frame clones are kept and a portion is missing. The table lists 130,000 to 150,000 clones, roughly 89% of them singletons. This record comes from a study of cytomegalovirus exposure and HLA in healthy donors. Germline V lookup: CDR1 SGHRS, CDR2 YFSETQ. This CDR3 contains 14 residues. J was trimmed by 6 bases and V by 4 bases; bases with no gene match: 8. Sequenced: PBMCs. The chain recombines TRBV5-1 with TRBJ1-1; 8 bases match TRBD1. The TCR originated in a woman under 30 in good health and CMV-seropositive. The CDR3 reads CASSPQTGVPEAFF. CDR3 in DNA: TGCGCCAGCAGCCCTCAGACAGGGGTCCCTGAAGCTTTCTTT.